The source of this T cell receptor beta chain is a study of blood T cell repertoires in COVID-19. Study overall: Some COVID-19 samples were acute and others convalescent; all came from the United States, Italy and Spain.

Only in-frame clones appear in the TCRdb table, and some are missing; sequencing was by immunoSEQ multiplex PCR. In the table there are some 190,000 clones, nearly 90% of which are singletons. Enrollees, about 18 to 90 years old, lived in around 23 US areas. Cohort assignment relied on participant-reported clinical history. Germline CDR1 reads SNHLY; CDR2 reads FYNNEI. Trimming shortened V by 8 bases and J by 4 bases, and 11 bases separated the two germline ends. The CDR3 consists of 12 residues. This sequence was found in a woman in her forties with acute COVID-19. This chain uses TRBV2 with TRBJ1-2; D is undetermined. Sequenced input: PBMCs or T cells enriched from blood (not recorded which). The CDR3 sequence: CASSGEGYGYTF. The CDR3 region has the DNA TGTGCCAGCTCGGGAGAGGGCTATGGCTACACCTTC.